This T cell receptor (beta chain) was documented in a study of cytomegalovirus exposure and HLA in healthy donors. Study in general: Early release data held 85 million to 95 million unique TCRs from HLA-typed donors. Across more than 350 genotyped donors, 81% landed in the Caucasian-associated ancestry cluster. The study's findings and limits: As a later analysis showed, a missense DCLRE1C variant was linked to trimming of TCR beta V- and J-genes. As confirmed in vitro, a few CMV-associated chains were specific for CMV antigens.

Vbeta (60) and Jbeta (13) primers were used in the PCR. Repertoires were generated with immunoSEQ multiplex PCR, while TCRdb's copy carries only in-frame clones and drops some. The data hold approximately 160,000 clones, with approximately 77% observed a single time. Germline V gene sequence: CDR1 SNHLY, CDR2 FYNNEI. The ends were cut back, 7 bases at V and 7 bases at J, with 14 bases in the middle. The CDR3 covers 13 residues. Worth noting for this clone: Antigen specificity is unknown.

The J gene is TRBJ1-5, the V gene TRBV2, with a tentative D call TRBD1 (6 bases). This sequence was found in a male donor in good health and CMV-seropositive. Input material: PBMCs. CDR3: CASNRDSGQPQHF. The CDR3 bases are TGTGCCAGCAACAGGGATTCGGGGCAGCCCCAGCATTTT.